The following is a TCR beta chain sequence with its context. The antigen it recognizes is unknown. Base-call qualities are not available, and no considerably larger clone is one nucleotide away. The time point label, as the study defines it: about 28 days (+/-7) after the second vaccine dose. AZD1222 recipients with second doses at about 4 weeks or about 12 weeks were pooled, because spike-specific TCR depth and breadth did not differ between schedules. Vaccinee samples came from UK trials COV001 and COV002, including a single-blind randomized controlled phase 2/3 trial of AZD1222 (ChAdOx1 nCoV-19) in healthy adults. Trial participant PBMC samples were collected at day 0 and day 28 after the second dose for TCRbeta chain sequencing. The CDR3 regions of human TCRbeta chains were analyzed by immunosequencing. For the original study's pipeline: Repertoire TCRs were checked for matches against a reference library of SARS-CoV-2-specific TCRs that had been generated using the MIRA antigen-specificity platform. Breadth was defined as the fraction of unique TCRs that were SARS-CoV-2-associated, and depth was defined as the fraction of total T cells that were SARS-CoV-2-associated. Each spike-specific TCR was assigned to its reactive spike region and to a CD4 or CD8 class using the MIRA data. Log10-transformed breadth and depth values were compared by one-way ANOVA with Sidak's multiple comparisons tests. TCRdb's version of the immuneACCESS table is confined to in-frame rearrangements and falls short of the full clone set. An unresolved V gene accounts for under half of the shortfall where checked; the remainder is of unknown origin. V, J and clone size were drawn from that table, and D and trimming were deduced from the DNA. This sample gives more than 75,000 clones in total; about nine tenths of them show up just once. 6.9% of the sample is in the top ten clones.

This record belongs to a study of T cell responses to AZD1222 COVID-19 vaccine listed by TCRdb under 2021. In terms of the full investigation: A total of about 230 trial participants underwent TCR sequencing, of whom some 210 received two doses of AZD1222 and about 25 received two doses of the MenACWY control vaccine. Enrollment into the trials was organized by age into subgroups of 18-55, 56-69 and 70-plus years, and those subgroups contained roughly 140, 27 and 60 TCR-sequenced participants, respectively. Beyond this particular receptor, the publication reports: Most participants were white British and females outnumbered males, and the authors suggested that clonal diversity may have been underestimated. In the small 56-69-year group, the increase in depth fell short of significance, most likely because of low power. CD4 TCRs associated with the vaccine covered the entire spike protein, and the dominant responses were in regions 160-218 and 743-854. Nearly half of unique spike-specific TCRs reportedly recognized epitopes outside regions mutated in the B.1.351 and B.1.1.7 variants. Because no samples from the day 14 peak response were available, repertoires could be characterized only after the peak T cell response. After two AZD1222 doses, both the breadth and the depth of spike-specific TCRs were significantly higher than at day 0 and than in MenACWY recipients. Only a handful of AZD1222 recipients were SARS-CoV-2 seropositive at baseline, limiting conclusions about previously exposed vaccinees.

The CDR3 has 15 amino acids, counting the end cysteine and phenylalanine. Only the CDR3 part of the read is kept: 45 bases, read in frame from the first base. The germline V gene supplies CDR1 SGHTA and CDR2 FQGNSA. The V and J ends are trimmed by 1 base and 7 bases, leaving 16 bases between them. The clonotype was recovered from an adult who received the AZD1222 COVID-19 vaccine. The sample here was peripheral blood, taken 28 days after the second AZD1222 dose. The V and J genes are TRBV7-2 and TRBJ2-5; no confident D gene assignment can be made. CDR3 region: CASSLVSLSGATQYF. Read as DNA, the sequence is TGTGCCAGCAGCTTAGTCTCCCTTTCTGGAGCGACCCAGTACTTC.